This T cell receptor beta chain was found in a study of blood T cells in healthy people across ages. The overall study: For every two T cells, template switching captured about one barcoded beta molecule.

The authors ran a second PCR of about 7 to 11 cycles using a sample-barcoded 5' primer and a J-beta primer mix. TCRdb re-analysed the 5' RACE reads in MiXCR, keeping a single row per CDR3 protein. The sample lists roughly 1,700,000 distinct CDR3 sequences; 28% were seen once. Trimming took 5 bases from V and 0 from J, leaving 14 bases between them. The CDR3 is 16 residues long. Germline lookup yields CDR1 SEHNR and CDR2 FQNEAQ (reference sequence). The material sequenced was blood. This clonotype was sampled from a woman in her thirties in good health. The chain has TRBV7-9 and TRBJ2-4; D may be TRBD1 (5 bases). The CDR3 region has the DNA TGTGCCAGCAGCCCCCGACAGAATGTAGCCAAAAACATTCAGTACTTC. As protein: CASSPRQNVAKNIQYF.